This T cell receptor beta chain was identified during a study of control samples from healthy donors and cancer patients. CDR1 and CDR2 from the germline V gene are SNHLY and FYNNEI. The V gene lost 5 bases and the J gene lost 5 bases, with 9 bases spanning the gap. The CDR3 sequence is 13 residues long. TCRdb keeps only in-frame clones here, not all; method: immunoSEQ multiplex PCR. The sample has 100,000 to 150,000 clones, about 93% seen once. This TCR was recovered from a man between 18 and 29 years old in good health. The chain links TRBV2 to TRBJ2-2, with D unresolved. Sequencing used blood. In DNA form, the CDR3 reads TGTGCCAGCAGTCAACAAATGACCGGGGAGCTGTTTTTT. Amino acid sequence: CASSQQMTGELFF.